These 30 T cell receptor beta chains originate from one sample sequenced in a study of CXCR3-negative and CXCR3-positive naive CD8 T cells. The libraries of TRB cDNA were prepared using 5' RACE with UMI labels. TCRdb reanalyzed the 5' RACE reads and collapses them to one entry per CDR3 protein, without DNA. Its listing shows about 40,000 distinct CDR3 sequences. The sequencing input was memory CD8+ T cells from blood. The receptor set was obtained from a human donor in good health. Some clones in this sample may be carry-over from other donors' samples.

V and J are TRBV28 and TRBJ2-7; no DNA is available, so the TRBD1 call from TCRdb remains unchecked. This CDR3 is built from 15 residues. CDR1 is MDHEN, CDR2 SYDVKM, per germline. The chain's CDR3 is CASSYIGQGEYEQYF. Drawing the rest from reference TRBV28 and TRBJ2-7, the complete variable domain is DVKVTQSSRYLVKRTGEKVFLECVQDMDHENMFWYRQDPGLGLRLIYFSYDVKMKEKGDIPEGYSVSREKKERFSLILESASTNQTSMYLCASSYIGQGEYEQYFGPGTRLTVT.

J is TRBJ1-1 and V is TRBV5-1; lacking DNA, the TRBD1 call made by TCRdb goes unchecked. The CDR3 sequence is 17 residues long. Germline V lookup: CDR1 SGHRS, CDR2 YFSETQ. This CDR3 reads CASSLAEPGQTLTEAFF.

CDR3: CASSQGTRADGYTF. The J gene is TRBJ1-2, the V gene TRBV4-1; TCRdb designates TRBD1, a call that cannot be tested without DNA. The V gene's germline CDR1 is MGHRA and CDR2 YSYEKL. This CDR3 contains 14 residues.

The chain has TRBV29-1 and TRBJ1-1; TCRdb returns TRBD1, unconfirmable since there is no DNA. The germline V gene has CDR1 SQVTM and CDR2 ANQGSEA. CDR3 length: 12 amino acids. This CDR3 is CSTRLDNTEAFF.

V and J are TRBV5-1 and TRBJ2-7; TCRdb calls TRBD2, which cannot be checked without DNA. The CDR3 contains 17 residues. CDR1 and CDR2 from the germline V gene are SGHRS and YFSETQ. The CDR3 region is CASSLGFMGPRKYEQYF.

CDR3 region: CASSILQGEEQYF. This rearrangement joins TRBV19 to TRBJ2-7; TCRdb's D gene call, TRBD1, goes unchecked for lack of DNA. The CDR3 is made up of 13 amino acids. Germline CDR1 LNHDA, CDR2 SQIVND (reference sequence). Filled out from reference TRBV19 and TRBJ2-7, the complete variable domain reads DGGITQSPKYLFRKEGQNVTLSCEQNLNHDAMYWYRQDPGQGLRLIYYSQIVNDFQKGDIAEGYSVSREKKESFPLTVTSAQKNPTAFYLCASSILQGEEQYFGPGTRLTVT.

V gene TRBV2 combines with J gene TRBJ2-7; as DNA is missing, the TRBD1 call by TCRdb cannot be tested. CDR3 size: 15 residues. Germline V gives CDR1 SNHLY, CDR2 FYNNEI. The CDR3 loop is CASSEGTGATYEQYF.

The chain uses TRBV6-2 or TRBV6-3 and TRBJ2-7. CDR1 MNHEY and CDR2 SVGEGT come from the germline V gene. The CDR3 consists of 14 residues. CDR3 in amino acids: CASSYGSETYEQYF.

The V and J genes are TRBV20-1 and TRBJ1-3; TCRdb lists TRBD1, though no DNA is available to test this call. Germline assignment: CDR1 DFQATT and CDR2 SNEGSKA (reference sequence). This CDR3 comprises 17 residues. CDR3: CSARDRLDSGSGNTIYF.

This chain joins TRBV7-9 and TRBJ2-3; TCRdb lists TRBD2, though no DNA is available to test this call. Germline-derived CDR1 and CDR2 are SEHNR and FQNEAQ (reference sequence). CDR3 length equals 15 residues. The CDR3 here is CASSPPQVAGDTQYF.

The chain carries TRBV11-2 and TRBJ2-2; TCRdb selects TRBD1, and the lack of DNA leaves this call unchecked. Germline V gene lookup returns CDR1 SGHAT and CDR2 FQNNGV. CDR3 length: 15 amino acids. The CDR3 sequence: CASNMGRWETGELFF.

The chain combines TRBV4-3 with TRBJ2-2. CDR1 is LGHNA and CDR2 is YSLEER in the germline V gene. This CDR3 comprises 14 residues. This chain's CDR3 is CASSQVGVAGELFF.

The rearrangement uses TRBV20-1 and TRBJ2-7; TCRdb selects TRBD2, and the lack of DNA leaves this call unchecked. The CDR3 length is 16 residues. From germline, CDR1 is DFQATT and CDR2 SNEGSKA (reference sequence). The CDR3 loop reads CSARSRAGGPVYEQYF.

CDR3 sequence reads: CASSPGEAYEQYF. The chain couples TRBV21-1 to TRBJ2-7; TCRdb returns TRBD1, unconfirmable since there is no DNA. TRBV21-1 is tagged as a pseudogene. This CDR3 is 13 amino acids long.

This sequence joins TRBV12-3 or TRBV12-4 and TRBJ2-5; TCRdb indicates TRBD1, and absent DNA this call remains unverified. This CDR3 contains 14 residues. The chain's CDR3 is CASSPGTGDETQYF.

The chain combines TRBV29-1 with TRBJ1-1. Germline V lookup: CDR1 SQVTM, CDR2 ANQGSEA. This CDR3 is built from 12 residues. The CDR3 is CSVGTMNTEAFF.

The chain has TRBV7-6 and TRBJ2-5; the D call of TRBD1 rests on TCRdb alone, since no DNA is present to check it. The CDR3 extends over 17 amino acids. The V gene's germline CDR1 is SGHVS and CDR2 FNYEAQ. CDR3 sequence reads: CASSLVPGQGGQETQYF.

The CDR3: CASSLTQGTSGGPYNEQFF. The chain couples TRBV7-3 to TRBJ2-1; the D gene TCRdb calls, TRBD2, cannot be checked with no DNA. Germline V lookup: CDR1 SGHTA, CDR2 FQGTGA. This CDR3 has 19 amino acids.

The V gene is TRBV2, the J gene TRBJ2-2; TCRdb returns TRBD1, unconfirmable since there is no DNA. In germline, CDR1 is SNHLY, CDR2 FYNNEI. The CDR3 consists of 12 residues. CDR3 region: CAWGFSTGELFF.

V is TRBV29-1 and J is TRBJ2-7; TCRdb gives TRBD1 as the D gene, but with no DNA this cannot be confirmed. CDR3 size: 11 residues. Per germline, CDR1 SQVTM and CDR2 ANQGSEA. The CDR3 protein is CSVADTYEQYF.

The chain combines TRBV29-1 with TRBJ2-5; the TCRdb D gene call, TRBD1, has no DNA to confirm it. This CDR3 is built from 14 residues. CDR1 SQVTM and CDR2 ANQGSEA come from the germline V gene. This CDR3 is CSVEEGTGAETQYF.

V usage is TRBV6-5 and J usage is TRBJ2-7; the TRBD2 assignment by TCRdb is unverifiable without DNA. In germline, CDR1 is MNHEY, CDR2 SVGAGI. The length of the CDR3 is 15 residues. CDR3 sequence: CASTPLAGGQYEQYF.

The CDR3 loop reads CASSHRAGGSYEQYF. This chain connects TRBV14 to TRBJ2-7; without DNA, the TCRdb call of TRBD1 cannot be checked. Germline-derived CDR1 and CDR2 are SGHDN and FVKESK. The CDR3 has 15 residues.

The chain combines TRBV6-2 or TRBV6-3 with TRBJ2-2; lacking DNA, the TRBD1 call made by TCRdb goes unchecked. Germline CDR1 reads MNHEY; CDR2 reads SVGEGT. CDR3 length equals 17 residues. The CDR3 region is CASTETGTGVYTGELFF.

The gene calls are TRBV6-5 and TRBJ1-6; the D call of TRBD1 rests on TCRdb alone, since no DNA is present to check it. There are 20 residues in the CDR3. The germline V gene encodes CDR1 MNHEY and CDR2 SVGAGI. CDR3 residues: CASSYSGDTWPSSYNSPLHF.

This sequence joins TRBV23-1 and TRBJ2-7; as DNA is missing, the TRBD1 call by TCRdb cannot be tested. TRBV23-1 qualifies as an ORF whose function is uncertain. CDR3 length: 14 amino acids. The CDR3 loop is CASSQGQGDYEQYF.

The chain links TRBV7-3 to TRBJ2-3; TCRdb's D gene call, TRBD1, goes unchecked for lack of DNA. CDR3 size: 15 residues. The germline V gene has CDR1 SGHTA and CDR2 FQGTGA. The CDR3 region is CASSPGDSSTDTQYF.

The CDR3 loop reads CASSSTGRTEAFF. The chain recombines TRBV18 with TRBJ1-1; lacking DNA, the TRBD1 call made by TCRdb goes unchecked. The CDR3 is made up of 13 amino acids. The V gene's germline CDR1 is KGHSH and CDR2 LQKENI. Drawing the rest from reference TRBV18 and TRBJ1-1, the complete variable domain is NAGVMQNPRHLVRRRGQEARLRCSPMKGHSHVYWYRQLPEEGLKFMVYLQKENIIDESGMPKERFSAEFPKEGPSILRIQQVVRGDSAAYFCASSSTGRTEAFFGQGTRLTVV.

V is TRBV15 and J is TRBJ2-1; TCRdb selects TRBD2, and the lack of DNA leaves this call unchecked. Germline CDR1 reads LNHNV; CDR2 reads YYDKDF (reference sequence). The CDR3 loop spans 13 amino acids. The CDR3 sequence is CATLAGGINEQFF. Full variable domain (remainder filled in from reference TRBV15 and TRBJ2-1): DAMVIQNPRYQVTQFGKPVTLSCSQTLNHNVMYWYQQKSSQAPKLLFHYYDKDFNNEADTPDNFQSRRPNTSFCFLDIRSPGLGDTAMYLCATLAGGINEQFFGPGTRLTVL.

CDR3 loop: CSVLTDGLPGYTF. The chain combines TRBV29-1 with TRBJ1-2. Germline-derived CDR1 and CDR2 are SQVTM and ANQGSEA. This CDR3 has 13 amino acids.